This TCR beta chain was found in a study of T cell responses to AZD1222 COVID-19 vaccine. Study observations and caveats: Unmutated variant regions reportedly attract nearly half of all spike-specific TCRs. Most donors were white British, females outnumbered males, and clonal diversity was possibly underestimated. Spike was spanned by vaccine-associated CD4 TCRs, which were dominant at 160-218 and 743-854. Among AZD1222 vaccinees, only five or six were seropositive at baseline.

CDR1 ENHRY and CDR2 SYGVKD come from the germline V gene. The V end was cut by 3 bases, the J end by 2 bases, with 9 bases between. The length of the CDR3 is 14 residues. This clone appeared once. Its antigen is unidentified. Clones were read by immunoSEQ multiplex PCR, and TCRdb kept only the in-frame ones, dropping some. The profile covers more than 75,000 clones, with about 89% appearing a single time and approximately 7% taken by the ten largest. The chain links TRBV10-3 to TRBJ2-3; no clear D. Material: peripheral blood, obtained on day 0 of AZD1222 vaccination. This receptor was identified in an adult in good health. This CDR3 reads CAISEVGYTDTQYF. As DNA, the CDR3 is TGTGCCATCAGTGAAGTCGGATACACAGATACGCAGTATTTT.